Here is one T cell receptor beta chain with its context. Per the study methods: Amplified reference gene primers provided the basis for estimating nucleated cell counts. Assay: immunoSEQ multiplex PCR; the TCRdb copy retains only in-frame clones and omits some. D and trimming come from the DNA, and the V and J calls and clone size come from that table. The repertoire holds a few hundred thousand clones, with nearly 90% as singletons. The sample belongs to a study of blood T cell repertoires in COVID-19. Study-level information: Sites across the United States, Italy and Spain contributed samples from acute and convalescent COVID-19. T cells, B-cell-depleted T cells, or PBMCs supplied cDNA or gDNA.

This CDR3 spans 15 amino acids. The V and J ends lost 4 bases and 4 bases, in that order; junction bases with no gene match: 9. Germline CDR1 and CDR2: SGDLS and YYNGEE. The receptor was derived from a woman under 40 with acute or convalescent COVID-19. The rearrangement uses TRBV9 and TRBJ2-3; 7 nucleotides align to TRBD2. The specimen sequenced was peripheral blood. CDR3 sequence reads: CASSSSGTNADTQYF. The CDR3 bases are TGTGCCAGCAGCTCCAGCGGGACTAACGCAGATACGCAGTATTTT.